One and the same sample provided the 22 T cell receptor beta chains below, sequenced in a study of T cells in Graves' hyperthyroidism and ophthalmopathy. It was RNA transcripts that yielded the amplified TCR beta CDR3 regions. HTBI primers drove first-round RT-PCR of the TCR CDR3. A single record per CDR3 protein comes from TCRdb applying MiXCR to the multiplex PCR reads. The repertoire holds approximately 410,000 distinct CDR3 sequences, with around 13% as singletons. The sample consisted of blood. The receptor set was obtained from a woman between 18 and 29 years old with Graves' hyperthyroidism.

The chain links TRBV18 to TRBJ1-2; no clear D gene. This CDR3 spans 16 amino acids. Germline values: CDR1 KGHSH, CDR2 LQKENI. Trimming removed 0 bases at V and 4 bases at J, with 15 bases between. The CDR3 sequence: CASSPPRWSPLYGYTF. CDR3 sequence (DNA): TGTGCCAGCTCACCACCTAGATGGTCGCCCCTCTATGGCTACACCTTC.

This chain joins TRBV6-1 and TRBJ1-1; possibly TRBD1 for D (5 bases). The CDR3 is 14 amino acids. The V gene's germline CDR1 is MNHNS and CDR2 SASEGT. V lost 6 bases, J lost 5 bases, and 16 bases lay in between. CDR3 sequence: CASRQALLGTEAFF. Written as DNA, the CDR3 is TGTGCCAGCAGACAGGCCCTCCTAGGGACTGAAGCTTTCTTT.

The genes are TRBV20-1 and TRBJ2-7; no firm D call. Germline CDR1 DFQATT, CDR2 SNEGSKA (reference sequence). The CDR3 covers 13 residues. V lost 3 bases and J 0 bases, leaving 9 bases between the germline ends. CDR3 nucleotide sequence: TGCAGTGCTAGCAGCGAGTTCTCCTACGAGCAGTACTTC. Amino acid sequence: CSASSEFSYEQYF.

The chain links TRBV20-1 to TRBJ2-1, with 9 bases matching TRBD2. CDR1 is DFQATT, CDR2 SNEGSKA, per germline (reference sequence). V dropped 7 bases and J dropped 0; count of bases not matched to a gene: 4. The CDR3 runs to 14 residues. Here the CDR3 DNA reads TGCAGTGGACTAGCGGACTTCTCCTACAATGAGCAGTTCTTC. Translating gives CSGLADFSYNEQFF.

The rearrangement links TRBV20-1 to TRBJ1-1, with 7 bases lining up with TRBD1. Germline V lookup: CDR1 DFQATT, CDR2 SNEGSKA (reference sequence). With 6 bases clipped from V and 1 base from J, the junction kept 11 bases outside the gene matches. The CDR3 has 15 amino acids. The CDR3 DNA sequence: TGCAGTGCCTCGGGACAGCGGGTGGGGAACACTGAAGCTTTCTTT. Encoded protein: CSASGQRVGNTEAFF.

This clonotype was seen at least ten times. The chain links TRBV11-2 to TRBJ1-2; 7 bases are a match to TRBD1. Germline-derived CDR1 and CDR2 are SGHAT and FQNNGV. The CDR3 is 13 residues long. V lost 4 bases to trimming and J lost 5 bases; unmatched junction nucleotides: 4. The chain's CDR3 is CASSSTGKYGYTF. The CDR3 DNA reads TGTGCCAGCAGCTCGACAGGGAAGTATGGCTACACCTTC.

The chain uses TRBV20-1 and TRBJ2-5; 7 bases match TRBD2. CDR3 size: 14 residues. Per germline, CDR1 DFQATT and CDR2 SNEGSKA (reference sequence). With 5 bases clipped from V and 0 bases from J, the junction kept 6 bases outside the gene matches. The CDR3, as DNA: TGCAGTGCTCCTAGCGGTGTGAACCAAGAGACCCAGTACTTC. Its translation: CSAPSGVNQETQYF.

This clonotype was recorded many times. The chain links TRBV27 to TRBJ2-3, with a possible D match to TRBD2 (6 bases). The CDR3 spans 14 residues. CDR1 is MNHEY, CDR2 SMNVEV, per germline (reference sequence). Between the trimmed V and J ends, which lost 7 bases and 2 bases, there was a span of 13 bases. As DNA, the CDR3 is TGTGCCAGCACTTGGAGGGCGGCCACAGATACGCAGTATTTT. It codes for CASTWRAATDTQYF.

In this sample, this clonotype turned up many times. This sequence joins TRBV20-1 and TRBJ2-3; 11 bases are shared with TRBD1. CDR1 is DFQATT and CDR2 is SNEGSKA in the germline V gene (reference sequence). This CDR3 has 16 amino acids. J gave up 4 bases and V 1 base, and 7 bases lay outside the gene matches. The CDR3 DNA is TGCAGTGCTAGAGGACGGACAGGGGGCGGGCCAGATACGCAGTATTTT. Its translation is CSARGRTGGGPDTQYF.

This clonotype was detected once. This may be a read error, as it is one base from a much larger clone. The chain employs TRBV7-9 and TRBJ2-7; D is tentatively TRBD1 or TRBD2 (5 bases each). This CDR3 is 14 amino acids long. In germline, CDR1 is SEHNR, CDR2 FQNEAQ (reference sequence). CDR3 coding DNA: TGTGCCGGCAGCTTTTCAGGGACCGACTACGAGCAGTACTTC. Amino acids: CAGSFSGTDYEQYF.

The chain uses TRBV9 and TRBJ2-3; possibly TRBD2 for D (6 bases). Germline-derived CDR1 and CDR2 are SGDLS and YYNGEE. The CDR3 is made up of 16 amino acids. Trimming took off 0 bases at V and 4 bases at J, with 15 bases between the two ends. The CDR3 nucleotides are TGTGCCAGCAGCGTAGGGGGCGGGAAGTACGCAGATACGCAGTATTTT. Protein: CASSVGGGKYADTQYF.

At least ten counts were recorded for this clonotype. The V gene is TRBV6-1, the J gene TRBJ2-1; the match to TRBD2 covers 7 bases. This CDR3 has 12 amino acids. V shed 6 bases, J shed 9 bases, and the junction held 5 bases outside the gene matches. CDR1 MNHNS and CDR2 SASEGT come from the germline V gene. CDR3 nucleotide sequence: TGTGCCAGCAGACTGGGGGGGGGTGAGCAGTTCTTC. Protein product: CASRLGGGEQFF.

This clonotype turned up a few times. This sequence joins TRBV5-1 and TRBJ1-4; weak D call: TRBD1 (5 bases). V was shortened by 1 base and J by 0 bases, with 13 bases between the two germline ends. The CDR3 has 17 residues. CDR1 is SGHRS, CDR2 YFSETQ, per germline. The CDR3, as DNA: TGCGCCAGCAGCTTGTTCACCCGGACAACAACTAATGAAAAACTGTTTTTT. Its protein product is CASSLFTRTTTNEKLFF.

This clonotype showed up many times. V and J are TRBV18 and TRBJ2-7; D is perhaps TRBD1 (5 bases). The V end was cut by 6 bases, the J end by 3 bases, with 9 bases between. Germline assignment: CDR1 KGHSH and CDR2 LQKENI. This CDR3 is 12 amino acids long. CDR3 sequence: CASSQQGYEQYF. The CDR3 DNA reads as TGTGCCAGCTCGCAGCAGGGCTACGAGCAGTACTTC.

This clonotype was picked up a small number of times. The V and J genes are TRBV14 and TRBJ2-1, with TRBD2 identical over 9 bases. Germline CDR1 is SGHDN and CDR2 is FVKESK. V lost 6 bases to trimming and J lost 7 bases; unmatched junction nucleotides: 1. The CDR3 is made up of 12 amino acids. As DNA, the CDR3 is TGTGCCAGCAGTACTAGCGGGAATGAGCAGTTCTTC. It translates to CASSTSGNEQFF.

This clonotype has ten or more counts. The V call is TRBV20-1, the J call TRBJ2-7, with D possibly TRBD2 on 6 matching bases. Trimming pared 5 bases from V and 1 base from J, leaving 15 bases between. CDR1 is DFQATT and CDR2 is SNEGSKA in the germline V gene (reference sequence). CDR3 size: 14 residues. Here the CDR3 reads CSAPRPSDSYEQYF. CDR3 in DNA: TGCAGTGCTCCCCGCCCTAGCGATTCCTACGAGCAGTACTTC.

The rearrangement links TRBV20-1 to TRBJ2-1, with 9 positions matching TRBD2. CDR1 and CDR2 from the germline V gene are DFQATT and SNEGSKA (reference sequence). Germline trimming cut 0 bases from V and 2 bases from J; bases unmatched to any gene: 11. The CDR3 contains 18 residues. The CDR3 nucleotides read TGCAGTGCTAGAGACCTCGGGTGGCTAGCGGGAACCTACAATGAGCAGTTCTTC. It codes for CSARDLGWLAGTYNEQFF.

This clonotype was picked up many times. This rearrangement joins TRBV30 to TRBJ1-1; D remains ambiguous. The V gene lost 0 bases and the J gene lost 7 bases, with 12 bases spanning the gap. This CDR3 is built from 13 residues. The germline gives CDR1 GTSNPN, CDR2 SVGIG (reference sequence). This CDR3 reads CAWSVNSGIEAFF. The CDR3 DNA follows: TGTGCCTGGAGTGTAAATAGTGGGATTGAAGCTTTCTTT.

Many counts were recorded for this clonotype. The rearrangement links TRBV11-3 to TRBJ2-7, with 8 bases identical to TRBD2. This CDR3 is 14 amino acids long. Looked up from germline, CDR1 is SGHNT and CDR2 is YENEEA. With V trimmed by 1 base and J by 3 bases, 2 bases remained unmatched. CDR3 coding DNA: TGTGCCAGCAGCTTAGGTAGCGGGAACTACGAGCAGTACTTC. It is translated as CASSLGSGNYEQYF.

This clonotype occurred many times. The chain recombines TRBV18 with TRBJ2-3; D not certain. The CDR3 covers 15 residues. CDR1 is KGHSH, CDR2 LQKENI, per germline. Trimming stripped 2 bases from V and 1 base from J, with 10 bases between. The chain's CDR3 is CASSPKAGGTDTQYF. In DNA, the CDR3 is TGTGCCAGCTCACCAAAGGCAGGCGGCACAGATACGCAGTATTTT. Full variable domain (missing parts from reference TRBV18 and TRBJ2-3): NAGVMQNPRHLVRRRGQEARLRCSPMKGHSHVYWYRQLPEEGLKFMVYLQKENIIDESGMPKERFSAEFPKEGPSILRIQQVVRGDSAAYFCASSPKAGGTDTQYFGPGTRLTVL.

This clonotype was counted at least ten times. The chain joins TRBV2 to TRBJ2-1, with 11 bases that match TRBD2. This CDR3 has 15 residues. V was pared by 6 bases and J by 6 bases, with 7 bases of the junction left unmatched. Germline V lookup: CDR1 SNHLY, CDR2 FYNNEI. In DNA form, the CDR3 reads TGTGCCAGCAGGCCACTAGCGGGAGAGGTCAATGAGCAGTTCTTC. It specifies CASRPLAGEVNEQFF.

This clonotype was seen many times. V and J are TRBV28 and TRBJ2-3, with D perhaps TRBD1 or TRBD2 (5 bases each). CDR1 is MDHEN, CDR2 SYDVKM, per germline. The germline V and J ends were trimmed by 3 bases and 5 bases, with 18 bases remaining between them. The CDR3 consists of 16 residues. For the CDR3, the DNA is TGTGCCAGCAGTTTCGGGACGATCTCCCCACAAGATACGCAGTATTTT. Its protein product is CASSFGTISPQDTQYF.